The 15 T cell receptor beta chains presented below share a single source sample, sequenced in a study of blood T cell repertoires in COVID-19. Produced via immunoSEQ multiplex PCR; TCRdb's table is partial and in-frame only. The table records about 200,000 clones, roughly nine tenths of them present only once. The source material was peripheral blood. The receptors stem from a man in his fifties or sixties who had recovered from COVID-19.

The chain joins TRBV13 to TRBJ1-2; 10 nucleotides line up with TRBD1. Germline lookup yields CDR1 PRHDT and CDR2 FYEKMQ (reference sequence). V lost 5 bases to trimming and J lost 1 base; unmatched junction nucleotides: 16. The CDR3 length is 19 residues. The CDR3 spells CASSQRVGTGERGNYGYTF. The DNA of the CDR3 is TGTGCCAGCAGCCAACGGGTGGGGACAGGGGAAAGGGGTAACTATGGCTACACCTTC.

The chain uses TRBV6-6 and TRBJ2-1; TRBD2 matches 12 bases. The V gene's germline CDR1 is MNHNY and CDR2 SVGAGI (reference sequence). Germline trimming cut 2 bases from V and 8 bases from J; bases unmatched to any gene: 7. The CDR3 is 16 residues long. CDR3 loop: CASSYGASGGAHEQFF. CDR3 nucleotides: TGTGCCAGCAGTTACGGAGCTAGCGGGGGGGCCCATGAGCAGTTCTTC.

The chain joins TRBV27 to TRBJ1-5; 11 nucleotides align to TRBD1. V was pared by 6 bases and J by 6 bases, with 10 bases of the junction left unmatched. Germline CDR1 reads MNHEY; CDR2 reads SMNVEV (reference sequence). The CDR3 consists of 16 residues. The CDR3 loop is CASRDRTGGAGQPQHF. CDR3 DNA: TGTGCCAGCAGGGACCGGACAGGGGGCGCGGGTCAGCCCCAGCATTTT.

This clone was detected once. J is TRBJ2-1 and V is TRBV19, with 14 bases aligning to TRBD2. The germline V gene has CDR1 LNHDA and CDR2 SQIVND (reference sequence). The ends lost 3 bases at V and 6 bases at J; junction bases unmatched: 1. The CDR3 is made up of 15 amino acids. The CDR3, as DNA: TGTGCCAGTAGTATGGGACTAGCGGGAGTCAATGAGCAGTTCTTC. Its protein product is CASSMGLAGVNEQFF.

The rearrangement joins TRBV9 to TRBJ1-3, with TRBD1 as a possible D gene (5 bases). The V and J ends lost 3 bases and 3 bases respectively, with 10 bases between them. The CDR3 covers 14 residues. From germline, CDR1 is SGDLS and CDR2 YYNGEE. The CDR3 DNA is TGTGCCAGCAGCGCCGGGGGGTTTGGAAACACCATATATTTT. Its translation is CASSAGGFGNTIYF. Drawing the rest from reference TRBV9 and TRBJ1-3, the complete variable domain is DSGVTQTPKHLITATGQRVTLRCSPRSGDLSVYWYQQSLDQGLQFLIQYYNGEERAKGNILERFSAQQFPDLHSELNLSSLELGDSALYFCASSAGGFGNTIYFGEGSWLTVV.

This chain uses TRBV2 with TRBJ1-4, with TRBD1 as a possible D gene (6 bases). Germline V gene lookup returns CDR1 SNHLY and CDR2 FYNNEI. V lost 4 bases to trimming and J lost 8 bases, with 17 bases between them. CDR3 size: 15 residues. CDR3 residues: CASSATGRGDEKLFF. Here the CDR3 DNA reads TGTGCCAGCAGTGCCACGGGCAGGGGAGACGAAAAACTGTTTTTT.

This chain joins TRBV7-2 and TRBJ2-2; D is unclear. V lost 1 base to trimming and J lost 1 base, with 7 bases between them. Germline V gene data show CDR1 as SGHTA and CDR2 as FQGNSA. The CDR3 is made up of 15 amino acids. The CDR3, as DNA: TGTGCCAGCAGCTTAGACCCAGGGAACACCGGGGAGCTGTTTTTT. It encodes CASSLDPGNTGELFF.

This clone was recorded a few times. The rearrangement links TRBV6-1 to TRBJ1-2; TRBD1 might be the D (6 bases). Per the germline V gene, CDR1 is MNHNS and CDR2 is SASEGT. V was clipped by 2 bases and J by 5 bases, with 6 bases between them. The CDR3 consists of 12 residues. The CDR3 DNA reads TGTGCCAGCAGTGAAAGGGGGTATGGCTACACCTTC. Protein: CASSERGYGYTF.

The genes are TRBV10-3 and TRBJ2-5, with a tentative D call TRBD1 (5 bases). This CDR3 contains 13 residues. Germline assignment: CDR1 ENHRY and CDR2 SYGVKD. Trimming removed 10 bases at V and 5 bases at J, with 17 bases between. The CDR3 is CATRQGGSETQYF. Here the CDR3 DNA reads TGTGCCACCCGTCAGGGCGGAAGTGAGACCCAGTACTTC.

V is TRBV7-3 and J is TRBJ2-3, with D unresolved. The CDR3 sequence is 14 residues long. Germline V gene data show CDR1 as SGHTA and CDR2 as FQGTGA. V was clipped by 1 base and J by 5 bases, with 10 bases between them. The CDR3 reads CASSLMATGDTQYF. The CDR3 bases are TGTGCCAGCAGCTTAATGGCGACGGGAGATACGCAGTATTTT.

For the CDR3, the DNA is TGTGCCAGCAGCACCCGACAGGGGCTCTACGAGCAGTACTTC. This sequence encodes CASSTRQGLYEQYF. The V and J genes are TRBV5-8 and TRBJ2-7, with 8 bases identical to TRBD1. Unmatched junction bases numbered 6, after V lost 4 bases and J lost 3 bases. CDR3 size: 14 residues. The V gene's germline CDR1 is SGHTS and CDR2 YDEGEE.

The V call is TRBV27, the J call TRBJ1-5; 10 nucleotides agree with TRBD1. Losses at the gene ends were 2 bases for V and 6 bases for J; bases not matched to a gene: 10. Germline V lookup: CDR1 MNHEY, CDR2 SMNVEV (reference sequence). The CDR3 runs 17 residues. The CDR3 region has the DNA TGTGCCAGCAGTTTACGCGCGACAGGGGGCGGGGGTCAGCCCCAGCATTTT. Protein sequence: CASSLRATGGGGQPQHF.

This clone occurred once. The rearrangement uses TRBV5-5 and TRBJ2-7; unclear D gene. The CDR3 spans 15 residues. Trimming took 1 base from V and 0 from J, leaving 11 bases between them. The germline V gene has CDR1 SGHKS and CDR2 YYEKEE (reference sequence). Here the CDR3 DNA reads TGTGCCAGCAGCTTGATTGGCGGAAGCTCCTACGAGCAGTACTTC. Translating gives CASSLIGGSSYEQYF.

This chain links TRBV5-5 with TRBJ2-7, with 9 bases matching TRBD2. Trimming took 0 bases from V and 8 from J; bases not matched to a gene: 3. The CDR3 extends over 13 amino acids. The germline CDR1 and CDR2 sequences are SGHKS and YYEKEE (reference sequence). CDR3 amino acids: CASSLGTSEKQYF. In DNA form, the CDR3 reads TGTGCCAGCAGCTTGGGGACTAGCGAAAAGCAGTACTTC.

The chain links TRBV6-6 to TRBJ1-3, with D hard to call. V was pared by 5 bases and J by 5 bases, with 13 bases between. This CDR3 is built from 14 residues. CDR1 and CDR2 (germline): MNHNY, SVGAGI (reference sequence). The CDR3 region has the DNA TGTGCCAGCAGTCCGAGGGCCGTCAGAAACACCATATATTTT. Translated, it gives CASSPRAVRNTIYF.